Shown below are 14 T cell receptor beta chains from a single sample sequenced in a study of identifying expanded T cells in peripheral blood. Using immunoSEQ multiplex PCR, the repertoire was profiled, and TCRdb retains in-frame clones only, with some absent. Among about 82,000 clones listed, around 90% were seen once. Sequenced sample: blood. These receptors were obtained from a person between 18 and 70 years old in good health.

This sequence joins TRBV6-1 and TRBJ1-5, with D maybe TRBD1 (6 bases). The V end was cut by 4 bases, the J end by 5 bases, with 21 bases between. CDR3 length: 17 amino acids. Germline V gene lookup returns CDR1 MNHNS and CDR2 SASEGT. The CDR3 loop is CASSGRGVIGTDQPQHF. The CDR3 DNA reads as TGTGCCAGCAGTGGGAGGGGGGTAATAGGGACGGATCAGCCCCAGCATTTT.

J is TRBJ1-5 and V is TRBV6-5, with a tentative D call TRBD1 (5 bases). Germline V gives CDR1 MNHEY, CDR2 SVGAGI. V shed 2 bases and J shed 0 bases, with 8 bases lying between them. This CDR3 has 15 amino acids. DNA of the CDR3: TGTGCCAGCAGTTACCACCAGGGTAGCAATCAGCCCCAGCATTTT. It translates to CASSYHQGSNQPQHF.

This chain connects TRBV20-1 to TRBJ1-1; D perhaps matches TRBD1 (6 bases). In germline, CDR1 is DFQATT, CDR2 SNEGSKA (reference sequence). Trimming removed 4 bases at V and 11 bases at J, with 14 bases between. The CDR3 sequence is 11 residues long. The CDR3 sequence: CSANTQGPAFF. The CDR3, as DNA: TGCAGTGCTAACACACAGGGTCCGGCTTTCTTT.

This clone was counted a single time. V and J are TRBV27 and TRBJ1-6, with a tentative D call TRBD1 (5 bases). Germline assignment: CDR1 MNHEY and CDR2 SMNVEV (reference sequence). Trimming took off 4 bases at V and 6 bases at J, with 10 bases between the two ends. The CDR3 extends over 14 amino acids. Here the CDR3 reads CASSWGMSNSPLHF. CDR3 coding DNA: TGTGCCAGCAGTTGGGGGATGTCTAATTCACCCCTCCACTTT.

The chain couples TRBV9 to TRBJ2-3; D possibly corresponds to TRBD2 (5 bases). Germline CDR1 and CDR2: SGDLS and YYNGEE. CDR3 length: 16 amino acids. The V gene lost 0 bases and the J gene lost 0 bases, with 11 bases spanning the gap. CDR3 DNA sequence: TGTGCCAGCAGCGTAGGGTGGGGAGCTAGCACAGATACGCAGTATTTT. Residues: CASSVGWGASTDTQYF. Based on the CDR3 plus reference TRBV9 and TRBJ2-3, the full variable domain is DSGVTQTPKHLITATGQRVTLRCSPRSGDLSVYWYQQSLDQGLQFLIQYYNGEERAKGNILERFSAQQFPDLHSELNLSSLELGDSALYFCASSVGWGASTDTQYFGPGTRLTVL.

J is TRBJ1-2 and V is TRBV19, with unresolved D. Germline CDR1 is LNHDA and CDR2 is SQIVND (reference sequence). V was pared by 8 bases and J by 5 bases, with 15 bases between. This CDR3 has 13 amino acids. The CDR3: CASARREEYGYTF. In DNA form, the CDR3 reads TGTGCCAGTGCCAGGAGGGAGGAATATGGCTACACCTTC.

The chain joins TRBV7-6 to TRBJ2-6, with 7 bases matching TRBD1. This CDR3 region has 16 residues. With 5 bases clipped from V and 4 bases from J, the junction kept 8 bases outside the gene matches. The germline gives CDR1 SGHVS, CDR2 FNYEAQ. The CDR3 region is CASSTRQGTGANVLTF. Written as DNA, the CDR3 is TGTGCCAGCAGCACCCGACAGGGTACGGGGGCCAACGTCCTGACTTTC.

This chain connects TRBV30 to TRBJ2-2, with D hard to call. Looked up from germline, CDR1 is GTSNPN and CDR2 is SVGIG (reference sequence). The CDR3 is made up of 14 amino acids. Trimming removed 4 bases from V and 5 bases from J, with 14 bases in between. The DNA of the CDR3 is TGTGCCTGGAAGGTAGCCCTTCCGACCGGGGAGCTGTTTTTT. It specifies CAWKVALPTGELFF. Full variable domain (missing parts from reference TRBV30 and TRBJ2-2): SQTIHQWPATLVQPVGSPLSLECTVEGTSNPNLYWYRQAAGRGLQLLFYSVGIGQISSEVPQNLSASRPQDRQFILSSKKLLLSDSGFYLCAWKVALPTGELFFGEGSRLTVL.

The CDR3 region is CASSGDTFEQFF. DNA for the CDR3: TGTGCCAGCAGTGGGGACACGTTTGAGCAGTTCTTC. This chain links TRBV2 with TRBJ2-1; maybe TRBD1 (6 bases). The CDR3 length is 12 residues. The V and J ends lost 4 bases and 9 bases respectively, with 10 bases between them. Germline V CDR1 and CDR2: SNHLY, FYNNEI. The full variable domain, with the rest looked up from reference TRBV2 and TRBJ2-1, is EPEVTQTPSHQVTQMGQEVILRCVPISNHLYFYWYRQILGQKVEFLVSFYNNEISEKSEIFDDQFSVERPDGSNFTLKIRSTKLEDSAMYFCASSGDTFEQFFGPGTRLTVL.

This rearrangement joins TRBV5-6 to TRBJ2-5; the match to TRBD1 covers 7 bases. This CDR3 spans 13 amino acids. V lost 5 bases to trimming and J lost 7 bases; unmatched junction nucleotides: 8. Germline CDR1 and CDR2: SGHDT and YYEEEE. The CDR3 region has the DNA TGTGCCAGCAGACCTGACAGGGTCGGGACCCAGTACTTC. Translating gives CASRPDRVGTQYF.

The chain combines TRBV6-1 with TRBJ2-5; D perhaps matches TRBD1 (5 bases). V dropped 1 base and J dropped 5 bases, with 5 bases sitting between them. CDR1 MNHNS and CDR2 SASEGT come from the germline V gene. The CDR3 is 12 amino acids. CDR3 in DNA: TGTGCCAGCAGTGAAGAGGGGGAGACCCAGTACTTC. It is translated as CASSEEGETQYF.

The chain carries TRBV7-9 and TRBJ2-7; TRBD2 agrees at 8 bases. V lost 1 base, J lost 1 base, and 6 bases stayed unmatched. In germline, CDR1 is SEHNR, CDR2 FQNEAQ (reference sequence). CDR3 size: 16 residues. The CDR3 DNA follows: TGTGCCAGCAGCTTAGGTATTAAGCGGGAGTCCTACGAGCAGTACTTC. This codes for CASSLGIKRESYEQYF.

The chain is built from TRBV10-3 and TRBJ1-2; D gene uncertain. V was clipped by 3 bases and J by 2 bases, with 7 bases between them. CDR3 length equals 13 residues. Germline loops: CDR1 ENHRY, CDR2 SYGVKD. The CDR3 DNA follows: TGTGCCATCAGTGACAGAGACAACTATGGCTACACCTTC. Translation gives CAISDRDNYGYTF.

The chain employs TRBV12-5 and TRBJ2-7, with 11 bases fitting TRBD1. The germline gives CDR1 LGHNT, CDR2 FRNRAP. The CDR3 runs to 15 residues. With V trimmed by 6 bases and J by 7 bases, 11 bases remained unmatched. The DNA for the CDR3 is TGTGCTAGTGGGTCCAACCGGGACAGGGGGAGGGAGCAGTACTTC. Translated: CASGSNRDRGREQYF. The full variable domain, its missing parts supplied by reference TRBV12-5 and TRBJ2-7, is DARVTQTPRHKVTEMGQEVTMRCQPILGHNTVFWYRQTMMQGLELLAYFRNRAPLDDSGMPKDRFSAEMPDATLATLKIQPSEPRDSAVYFCASGSNRDRGREQYFGPGTRLTVT.